This entry lists 32 T cell receptor beta chains sequenced from one sample in a study of blood T cell repertoires in COVID-19. The repertoire was sequenced with immunoSEQ multiplex PCR; TCRdb's copy has only in-frame clones and lacks some. Of some 700,000 clones in the sample, more than 80% were seen once. The source material was peripheral blood. Receptors were obtained from a young woman with acute or convalescent COVID-19.

This clone was picked up one time. The chain is built from TRBV7-6 and TRBJ2-2; 7 bases match TRBD1. This CDR3 region has 16 residues. Germline CDR1 is SGHVS and CDR2 is FNYEAQ. After removal of 4 bases from V and 8 bases from J, the junction contained 13 bases not matched to a gene. CDR3 in amino acids: CASSSPQTGVGGELFF. CDR3 DNA sequence: TGTGCCAGCAGCTCCCCCCAAACAGGGGTTGGAGGGGAGCTGTTTTTT.

The chain has TRBV5-4 and TRBJ2-7, with 7 bases that match TRBD2. The CDR3 loop spans 14 amino acids. Germline V gene data show CDR1 as SGHNT and CDR2 as YYREEE (reference sequence). V gave up 0 bases and J gave up 9 bases; unmatched junction bases: 9. CDR3 bases: TGTGCCAGCAGCTTGGAGGGACTACGAGTGGGGCAGTACTTC. Its translation is CASSLEGLRVGQYF.

The chain joins TRBV19 to TRBJ1-1; TRBD1 might be the D (5 bases). Per the germline V gene, CDR1 is LNHDA and CDR2 is SQIVND (reference sequence). V lost 3 bases and J lost 7, with 18 bases in between. The CDR3 sequence is 15 residues long. The DNA for the CDR3 is TGTGCCAGTAGTATGTTGTTGGGCAGGGATTATGAAGCTTTCTTT. It yields the protein CASSMLLGRDYEAFF.

The chain has TRBV11-3 and TRBJ2-3; TRBD2 agrees at 10 bases. Germline V CDR1 and CDR2: SGHNT, YENEEA. CDR3 length: 16 amino acids. Trimming cost V 2 bases and J 0 bases; bases outside gene matches: 2. CDR3 DNA: TGTGCCAGCAGCTTACTAGCGGGGGTTAGCACAGATACGCAGTATTTT. This sequence encodes CASSLLAGVSTDTQYF.

This clone has only one observation. This rearrangement joins TRBV10-3 to TRBJ2-7; D may be TRBD1 (6 bases). Germline V lookup: CDR1 ENHRY, CDR2 SYGVKD. This CDR3 has 16 amino acids. Trimming took off 2 bases at V and 3 bases at J, with 17 bases between the two ends. The CDR3, as DNA: TGTGCCATCAGTGAGCCAGAGACAGGATCTGGCTACGAGCAGTACTTC. This sequence encodes CAISEPETGSGYEQYF.

The J gene is TRBJ1-4, the V gene TRBV6-1, with 10 bases fitting TRBD1. With 3 bases clipped from V and 7 bases from J, the junction kept 2 bases outside the gene matches. The CDR3 extends over 14 amino acids. The germline V gene encodes CDR1 MNHNS and CDR2 SASEGT. CDR3 coding DNA: TGTGCCAGCAGTGAGGGACAGGGGAGTGAAAAACTGTTTTTT. Translation gives CASSEGQGSEKLFF.

The V gene is TRBV2, the J gene TRBJ1-5, with 7 bases aligning to TRBD1. The CDR3 covers 16 residues. The V gene end was trimmed by 3 bases and the J gene end by 6 bases; junction bases not matched to a gene: 11. Germline values: CDR1 SNHLY, CDR2 FYNNEI. The CDR3 region is CASSEIAAGGTQPQHF. The DNA of the CDR3 is TGTGCCAGCAGTGAGATCGCGGCAGGGGGAACTCAGCCCCAGCATTTT.

This clone was observed a single time. The chain joins TRBV4-2 to TRBJ1-2, with 7 bases matching TRBD1. V lost 4 bases and J lost 1; bases outside the gene matches: 12. The germline V gene has CDR1 LGHNA and CDR2 YNFKEQ. This CDR3 contains 17 residues. CDR3 coding DNA: TGTGCCAGCAGCCCAGGACAGGATTCACCGGATAACTATGGCTACACCTTC. It codes for CASSPGQDSPDNYGYTF.

For this clone: One end of the junction varies from germline; a read error may be responsible. The chain combines TRBV19 with TRBJ1-3; D uncertain. This CDR3 has 15 residues. Germline V lookup: CDR1 LNHDA, CDR2 SQIVND (reference sequence). Here the CDR3 reads CASRSGEGSGNTIYF. The CDR3 bases are TGTGCGAGTAGGTCTGGGGAGGGCTCTGGAAACACCATATATTTT.

This clone was observed once. The chain links TRBV6-6 to TRBJ1-1; unclear D gene. Trimming cost V 7 bases and J 1 base, with 10 bases left between them. The CDR3 is 13 amino acids. The V gene's germline CDR1 is MNHNY and CDR2 SVGAGI (reference sequence). The CDR3 region is CASMRGTNTEAFF. CDR3 DNA: TGTGCCAGCATGAGAGGTACGAACACTGAAGCTTTCTTT.

To note about this clone: Other DNA sequences in the same sample also yield this CDR3. This sequence joins TRBV19 and TRBJ1-2; tentatively, D is TRBD1 (6 bases). The CDR3 covers 12 residues. Trimming cost V 2 bases and J 5 bases, with 6 bases left between them. CDR1 and CDR2 from the germline V gene are LNHDA and SQIVND (reference sequence). CDR3 loop: CASSIQGYGYTF. CDR3 nucleotides: TGTGCCAGTAGTATACAGGGGTATGGCTACACCTTC.

This clone was detected only once. The chain is built from TRBV10-3 and TRBJ2-3; TRBD1 agrees at 8 bases. V was clipped by 11 bases and J by 0 bases; unmatched bases: 7. This CDR3 has 14 amino acids. Germline CDR1 reads ENHRY; CDR2 reads SYGVKD. CDR3 protein: CAVMTGASTDTQYF. In DNA, the CDR3 is TGTGCCGTCATGACAGGGGCTAGCACAGATACGCAGTATTTT.

The rearrangement uses TRBV25-1 and TRBJ2-1; a possible D gene is TRBD1 (5 bases). Germline-derived CDR1 and CDR2 are MGHDK and SYGVNS. Trimming took 1 base from V and 3 from J, leaving 13 bases between them. This CDR3 comprises 16 residues. This CDR3 is CASSELSQGGYNEQFF. The CDR3 DNA is TGTGCCAGCAGTGAATTATCGCAGGGTGGCTACAATGAGCAGTTCTTC. Variable domain in full (rest from reference TRBV25-1 and TRBJ2-1): EADIYQTPRYLVIGTGKKITLECSQTMGHDKMYWYQQDPGMELHLIHYSYGVNSTEKGDLSSESTVSRIRTEHFPLTLESARPSHTSQYLCASSELSQGGYNEQFFGPGTRLTVL.

This rearrangement joins TRBV11-2 to TRBJ1-1, with D possibly TRBD1 on 6 matching bases. V was shortened by 5 bases and J by 1 base, with 14 bases between the two germline ends. Germline V gene data show CDR1 as SGHAT and CDR2 as FQNNGV. The length of the CDR3 is 15 residues. The DNA for the CDR3 is TGTGCCAGCAGCGCCCCAGGGGATAGGAACACTGAAGCTTTCTTT. Protein: CASSAPGDRNTEAFF.

This chain connects TRBV15 to TRBJ1-5, with a possible D match to TRBD1 (6 bases). This CDR3 has 17 residues. CDR1 and CDR2 from the germline V gene are LNHNV and YYDKDF (reference sequence). The V and J ends lost 0 bases and 2 bases respectively, with 14 bases between them. CDR3 DNA sequence: TGTGCCACCAGCAGAGATCGGAGCAGGGGAGGCAATCAGCCCCAGCATTTT. Its translation: CATSRDRSRGGNQPQHF.

The sample holds a few counts of this clone. The chain carries TRBV12-5 and TRBJ2-3, with D perhaps TRBD2 (5 bases). Germline-derived CDR1 and CDR2 are LGHNT and FRNRAP. This CDR3 is built from 18 residues. Trimming pared 2 bases from V and 2 bases from J, leaving 20 bases between. The DNA of the CDR3 is TGTGCTAGTGGTTTGTCAATAGGACTCCGAGTTCTCACAGATACGCAGTATTTT. Amino acid sequence: CASGLSIGLRVLTDTQYF. Using reference TRBV12-5 and TRBJ2-3 for the parts outside the CDR3, the full variable domain is DARVTQTPRHKVTEMGQEVTMRCQPILGHNTVFWYRQTMMQGLELLAYFRNRAPLDDSGMPKDRFSAEMPDATLATLKIQPSEPRDSAVYFCASGLSIGLRVLTDTQYFGPGTRLTVL.

The chain is built from TRBV28 and TRBJ1-3, with D possibly being TRBD1 (6 bases). CDR3 size: 14 residues. CDR1 and CDR2 from the germline V gene are MDHEN and SYDVKM. V was clipped by 8 bases and J by 0 bases, with 11 bases between them. DNA for the CDR3: TGTGCCAGCGGAACAGGGAGCTCTGGAAACACCATATATTTT. Its translation: CASGTGSSGNTIYF.

In regard to this clone: Other DNA sequences in this sample translate to the same CDR3. The gene calls are TRBV15 and TRBJ1-5; D unresolved. V lost 0 bases and J lost 7, with 4 bases in between. Germline assignment: CDR1 LNHNV and CDR2 YYDKDF (reference sequence). This CDR3 comprises 12 residues. The DNA for the CDR3 is TGTGCCACCAGCAGAGATCAGCAGCCCCAGCATTTT. Translated: CATSRDQQPQHF.

The chain links TRBV28 to TRBJ2-1, with a tentative D call TRBD1 (6 bases). The CDR3 consists of 13 residues. Deletions cut 5 bases from V and 8 bases from J, with 13 bases between. Germline CDR1 MDHEN, CDR2 SYDVKM. The CDR3 DNA sequence: TGTGCCAGCAGTGAGACAGGCACGGATGAGCAGTTCTTC. This translates into CASSETGTDEQFF.

The chain couples TRBV7-2 to TRBJ1-2; D is ambiguous. V was pared by 1 base and J by 3 bases, with 6 bases between. In germline, CDR1 is SGHTA, CDR2 FQGNSA. This CDR3 contains 13 residues. The CDR3 coding sequence is TGTGCCAGCAGCTTAGAGGGAGACTATGGCTACACCTTC. Translated, it gives CASSLEGDYGYTF.

This clone was detected once. V and J are TRBV5-5 and TRBJ1-4; no definite D call. This CDR3 spans 16 amino acids. Per the germline V gene, CDR1 is SGHKS and CDR2 is YYEKEE (reference sequence). Between the trimmed V and J ends, which lost 2 bases and 5 bases, there was a span of 16 bases. CDR3 in DNA: TGTGCCAGCAGCTTAGCCCCGCTAGGGAGAAATGAAAAACTGTTTTTT. Amino acids: CASSLAPLGRNEKLFF.

This chain uses TRBV6-5 with TRBJ2-7, with 7 bases fitting TRBD2. This CDR3 is 14 amino acids long. The germline gives CDR1 MNHEY, CDR2 SVGAGI. With V trimmed by 5 bases and J by 5 bases, 9 bases remained unmatched. The CDR3 reads CASSRMTSSHEQYF. In DNA form, the CDR3 reads TGTGCCAGCAGTCGAATGACTAGCAGTCACGAGCAGTACTTC.

This CDR3 is CASSYGQGGQPQHF. CDR3 sequence (DNA): TGTGCCAGCAGTTACGGACAGGGGGGCCAGCCCCAGCATTTT. The V and J genes are TRBV6-2 or TRBV6-3 and TRBJ1-5; TRBD1 matches 10 bases. Germline V gene data show CDR1 as MNHEY and CDR2 as SVGEGT. V was clipped by 2 bases and J by 7 bases; unmatched bases: 2. The CDR3 totals 14 residues.

The chain links TRBV5-6 to TRBJ1-1; D is unresolved. The CDR3 loop spans 14 amino acids. Per germline, CDR1 SGHDT and CDR2 YYEEEE. V was cut by 4 bases and J by 5 bases, with 15 bases left in between. The CDR3 reads CASSPVEGRTEAFF. DNA for the CDR3: TGTGCCAGCAGCCCGGTGGAGGGAAGGACTGAAGCTTTCTTT.

V usage is TRBV6-2 or TRBV6-3 and J usage is TRBJ1-5; no clear D gene. Germline V gene sequence: CDR1 MNHEY, CDR2 SVGEGT. The CDR3 totals 15 residues. V lost 2 bases and J 1 base, leaving 9 bases between the germline ends. The chain's CDR3 is CASSYEGGSNQPQHF. The CDR3 DNA reads TGTGCCAGCAGTTACGAGGGCGGGAGCAATCAGCCCCAGCATTTT.

V usage is TRBV27 and J usage is TRBJ1-1; 8 bases map to TRBD1. The CDR3 runs to 13 residues. J was trimmed by 7 bases and V by 1 base; bases with no gene match: 2. CDR1 is MNHEY and CDR2 is SMNVEV in the germline V gene (reference sequence). CDR3 sequence reads: CASSLLQGGEAFF. DNA for the CDR3: TGTGCCAGCAGTTTATTACAGGGGGGTGAAGCTTTCTTT.

This clone was seen a handful of times. This chain connects TRBV4-1 to TRBJ2-7, with 8 bases lining up with TRBD1. From germline, CDR1 is MGHRA and CDR2 YSYEKL. V lost 1 base and J lost 4; bases outside the gene matches: 9. CDR3 length: 16 amino acids. The CDR3 sequence is CASSQVRPQGAYEQYF. In DNA form, the CDR3 reads TGCGCCAGCAGCCAAGTGCGGCCCCAGGGGGCTTACGAGCAGTACTTC.

V gene TRBV7-9 combines with J gene TRBJ2-7; 7 nucleotides align to TRBD1. This CDR3 has 14 amino acids. Germline values: CDR1 SEHNR, CDR2 FQNEAQ (reference sequence). The junction had 6 bases not matched to a gene; V was cut back by 4 bases and J by 3 bases. The DNA of the CDR3 is TGTGCCAGCAGCTCCCGAAGGGACAGCTACGAGCAGTACTTC. Residues: CASSSRRDSYEQYF.

This chain uses TRBV19 with TRBJ2-1; TRBD2 agrees at 7 bases. Germline trimming cut 5 bases from V and 1 base from J; bases unmatched to any gene: 2. Germline CDR1 is LNHDA and CDR2 is SQIVND (reference sequence). The CDR3 is 14 residues long. Here the CDR3 reads CASSLRGSYNEQFF. CDR3 DNA: TGTGCCAGTAGTTTGCGGGGGTCCTACAATGAGCAGTTCTTC.

This sequence joins TRBV10-3 and TRBJ1-1, with D uncertain. Trimming took 10 bases from V and 2 from J, leaving 14 bases between them. The CDR3 extends over 13 amino acids. Germline CDR1 is ENHRY and CDR2 is SYGVKD. CDR3 residues: CATQPRGNTEAFF. The CDR3 DNA sequence: TGTGCCACCCAACCCCGGGGAAACACTGAAGCTTTCTTT.

This clone came up once. The J gene is TRBJ1-4, the V gene TRBV7-9, with D possibly being TRBD1 (6 bases). Germline loops: CDR1 SEHNR, CDR2 FQNEAQ (reference sequence). The CDR3 is 14 amino acids. V was clipped by 5 bases and J by 3 bases, with 10 bases between them. For the CDR3, the DNA is TGTGCCAGCAGCCTAGACAGGCCTAATGAAAAACTGTTTTTT. Its translation: CASSLDRPNEKLFF.

This chain joins TRBV4-1 and TRBJ1-5, with a tentative D call TRBD1 (5 bases). V lost 0 bases to trimming and J lost 2 bases, with 8 bases between them. The CDR3 loop spans 15 amino acids. CDR1 is MGHRA, CDR2 YSYEKL, per germline. CDR3 nucleotide sequence: TGCGCCAGCAGCCAAGATCAAGGGGGCAATCAGCCCCAGCATTTT. It specifies CASSQDQGGNQPQHF.